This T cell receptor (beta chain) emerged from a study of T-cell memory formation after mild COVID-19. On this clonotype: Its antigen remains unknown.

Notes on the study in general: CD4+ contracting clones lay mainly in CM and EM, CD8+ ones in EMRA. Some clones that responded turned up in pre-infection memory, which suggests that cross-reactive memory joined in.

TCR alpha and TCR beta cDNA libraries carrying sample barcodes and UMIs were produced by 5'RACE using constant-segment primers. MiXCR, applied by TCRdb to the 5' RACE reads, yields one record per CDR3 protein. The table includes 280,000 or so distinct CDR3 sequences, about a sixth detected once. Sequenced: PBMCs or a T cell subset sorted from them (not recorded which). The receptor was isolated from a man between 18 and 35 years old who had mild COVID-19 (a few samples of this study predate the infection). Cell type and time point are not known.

The CDR3 coding sequence is TGCGCCAGCAGCCCCGGGGGGGGGATTTACAATGAGCAGTTCTTC. Protein sequence: CASSPGGGIYNEQFF. The genes are TRBV4-1 and TRBJ2-1; 8 bases are a match to TRBD2. Germline trimming cut 4 bases from V and 4 bases from J; bases unmatched to any gene: 6. Germline V gene data show CDR1 as MGHRA and CDR2 as YSYEKL. This CDR3 spans 15 amino acids.